This entry lists 3 T cell receptor beta chains sequenced from one sample in a study of T cells in localized non-small cell lung cancer. TCRdb's table, derived via immunoSEQ multiplex PCR, lists solely in-frame clones and lacks some. The table shows more than 1,000 clones, with 27% occurring only once. Sequenced here: lung tumor tissue, sampled before any cancer treatment. These TCRs come from a female donor at least 60 years old with stage III squamous cell lung carcinoma.

In this sample, this clone is medium-sized (0.01 to 0.1%). The CDR3 DNA follows: TGTGCCAGCAGATCCCTGACAGACTATGGCTACACCTTC. It specifies CASRSLTDYGYTF. J is TRBJ1-2 and V is TRBV6-8; tentative D call: TRBD1 (5 bases). The germline V gene has CDR1 MNHGY and CDR2 SAAAGT. This CDR3 region has 13 residues. The V end was cut by 6 bases, the J end by 3 bases, with 11 bases between.

This clone was detected a few times. The genes are TRBV6-8 and TRBJ2-7; D may correspond to TRBD1 or TRBD2 (6 bases each). Germline V gene lookup returns CDR1 MNHGY and CDR2 SAAAGT. Trimming took off 2 bases at V and 2 bases at J, with 22 bases between the two ends. CDR3 length: 18 amino acids. The CDR3 DNA sequence: TGTGCCAGCAGTTACCATATGGGCCTACGGGGGCTTACCTACGAGCAGTACTTC. This translates into CASSYHMGLRGLTYEQYF.

The V and J genes are TRBV11-3 and TRBJ2-7; no reliable D call. There are 15 residues in the CDR3. Germline V gene data show CDR1 as SGHNT and CDR2 as YENEEA. Trimming pared 4 bases from V and 2 bases from J, leaving 15 bases between. Here the CDR3 DNA reads TGTGCCAGCAGCTCAAGAAGGACCTCAGCCTACGAGCAGTACTTC. The encoded protein is CASSSRRTSAYEQYF.